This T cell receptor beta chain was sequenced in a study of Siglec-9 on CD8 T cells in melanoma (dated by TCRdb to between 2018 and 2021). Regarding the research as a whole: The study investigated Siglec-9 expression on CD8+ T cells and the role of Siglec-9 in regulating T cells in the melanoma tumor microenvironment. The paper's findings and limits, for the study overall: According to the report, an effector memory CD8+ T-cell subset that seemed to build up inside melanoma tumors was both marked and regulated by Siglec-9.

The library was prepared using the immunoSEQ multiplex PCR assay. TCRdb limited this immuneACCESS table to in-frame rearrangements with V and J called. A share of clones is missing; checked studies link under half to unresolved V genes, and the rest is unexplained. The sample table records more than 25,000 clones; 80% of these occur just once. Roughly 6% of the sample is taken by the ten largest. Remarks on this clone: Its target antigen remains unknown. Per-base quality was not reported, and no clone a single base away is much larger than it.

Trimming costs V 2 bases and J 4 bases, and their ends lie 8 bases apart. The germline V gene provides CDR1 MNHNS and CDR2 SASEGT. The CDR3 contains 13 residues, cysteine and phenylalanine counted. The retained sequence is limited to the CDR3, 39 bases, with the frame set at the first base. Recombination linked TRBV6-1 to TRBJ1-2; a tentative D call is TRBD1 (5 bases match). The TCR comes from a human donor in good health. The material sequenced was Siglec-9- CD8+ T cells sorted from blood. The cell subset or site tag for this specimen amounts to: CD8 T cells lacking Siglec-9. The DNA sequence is TGTGCCAGCAGTGAACGGGGGGGCTATGGCTACACCTTC. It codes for CASSERGGYGYTF.